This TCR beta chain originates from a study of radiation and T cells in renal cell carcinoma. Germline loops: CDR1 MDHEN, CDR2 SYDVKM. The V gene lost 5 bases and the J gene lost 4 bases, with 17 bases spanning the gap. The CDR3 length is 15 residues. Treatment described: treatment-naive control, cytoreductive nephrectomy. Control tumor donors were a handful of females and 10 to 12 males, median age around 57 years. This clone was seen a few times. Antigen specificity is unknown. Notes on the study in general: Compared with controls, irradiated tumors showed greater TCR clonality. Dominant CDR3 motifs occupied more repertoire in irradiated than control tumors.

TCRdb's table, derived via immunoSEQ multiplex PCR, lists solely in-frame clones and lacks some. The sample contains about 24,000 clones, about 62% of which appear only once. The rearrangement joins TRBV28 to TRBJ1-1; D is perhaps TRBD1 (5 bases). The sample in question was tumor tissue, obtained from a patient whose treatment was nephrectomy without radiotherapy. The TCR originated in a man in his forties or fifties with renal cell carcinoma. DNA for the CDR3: TGTGCCAGCAGTCCCAGGGACGGAGGAAGCACTGAAGCTTTCTTT. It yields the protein CASSPRDGGSTEAFF. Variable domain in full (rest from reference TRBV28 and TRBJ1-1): DVKVTQSSRYLVKRTGEKVFLECVQDMDHENMFWYRQDPGLGLRLIYFSYDVKMKEKGDIPEGYSVSREKKERFSLILESASTNQTSMYLCASSPRDGGSTEAFFGQGTRLTVV.